The 5 T cell receptor beta chains given below trace back to one sample, sequenced in a study of vaccination effects on CD4 cells after COVID-19. Sequenced by immunoSEQ multiplex PCR; TCRdb stores in-frame clones only, minus some. This sample carries about 20,000 clones, around 74% of them seen once, and the ten largest clones take around a sixth. These receptors lack a known antigen. Using viral peptide pools, the ViraFEST assay grew out antigen-specific CD4+ T cells prior to sequencing. The culture ran for approximately 11 days before CD4+ T cells were isolated. This individual contracted SARS-CoV-2 between March and December 2020, as verified by PCR. This specimen consisted of CD4+ T cells from PBMCs cultured with SARS-CoV-2 spike peptides, obtained before COVID-19 vaccination. The receptors shown here come from a human donor who had a prior SARS-CoV-2 infection.

The chain uses TRBV9 and TRBJ2-3; TRBD2 agrees at 12 bases. The length of the CDR3 is 15 residues. The V gene's germline CDR1 is SGDLS and CDR2 YYNGEE. The ends lost 4 bases at V and 6 bases at J; junction bases unmatched: 6. The CDR3, as DNA: TGTGCCAGCAGCACACGGACTAGCGGGATGGATACGCAGTATTTT. Translated: CASSTRTSGMDTQYF.

The chain recombines TRBV7-9 with TRBJ2-5; no clear D. The CDR3 length is 11 residues. Trimming took off 4 bases at V and 7 bases at J, with 7 bases between the two ends. CDR1 and CDR2 (germline): SEHNR, FQNEAQ (reference sequence). For the CDR3, the DNA is TGTGCCAGCAGCTCGGATGGGACCCAGTACTTC. Its translation: CASSSDGTQYF.

The chain combines TRBV6-5 with TRBJ1-2, with 11 bases matching TRBD1. The CDR3 extends over 16 amino acids. V dropped 2 bases and J dropped 5; count of bases not matched to a gene: 7. Germline-derived CDR1 and CDR2 are MNHEY and SVGAGI. DNA of the CDR3: TGTGCCAGCAGTTACCTTAGGACAGGGGGCAGTTATGGCTACACCTTC. It is translated as CASSYLRTGGSYGYTF.

V is TRBV11-2 and J is TRBJ2-3; no clear D gene. V lost 6 bases to trimming and J lost 3 bases, with 7 bases between them. From germline, CDR1 is SGHAT and CDR2 FQNNGV. The CDR3 contains 12 residues. The CDR3 protein is CASSSETDTQYF. CDR3 in DNA: TGTGCCAGCAGTTCTGAGACAGATACGCAGTATTTT.

This clone was seen only a few times. The chain combines TRBV2 with TRBJ1-1; 9 positions agree with TRBD1. This CDR3 has 15 residues. CDR1 is SNHLY, CDR2 FYNNEI, per germline. After removal of 6 bases from V and 5 bases from J, the junction contained 10 bases not matched to a gene. In nucleotides, the CDR3 is TGTGCCAGCAGCCAACTGGGACAGGGAGGGACTGAAGCTTTCTTT. This gives the protein CASSQLGQGGTEAFF.